A selection of T cell receptor beta chains follows, all from one sample in a study of cytotoxic CD8 clonotypes in ibrutinib-treated CLL. The method was immunoSEQ multiplex PCR; TCRdb's version includes in-frame clones alone and lacks a portion of them. The sample lists 24,000 or so clones; roughly 71% were seen once. The starting material was PBMCs, obtained after 12 months of ibrutinib treatment. The receptors originated from a human donor with chronic lymphocytic leukemia. The CDR3 runs from the conserved cysteine through the conserved F or W. A D gene is named only where the DNA matches it firmly. The listing skips clone size in some rows; elsewhere it reads once, few, many or a size class.

TGTGCCACCAGCAGAGGGGCGTCTGGAAACACCATATATTTT,CATSRGASGNTIYF,.,TRBJ1-3,TRBV15,.
TGCGCCAGCAGCCACTTCGCGGGTAGCACAGATACGCAGTATTTT,CASSHFAGSTDTQYF,.,TRBJ2-3,TRBV4-1,.
TGTGCCAGCAGTGTCGCGGGGTTTTCCTACAATGAGCAGTTCTTC,CASSVAGFSYNEQFF,.,TRBJ2-1,TRBV6-1,.
TGTGCCAGCAGCCGCTGGTTCGCTAATGAAAAACTGTTTTTT,CASSRWFANEKLFF,.,TRBJ1-4,TRBV6-6,.
TGTGCCAGCAGCCTCAGGGGGCTGGATTCACCCCTCCACTTT,CASSLRGLDSPLHF,TRBD1,TRBJ1-6,TRBV7-3,.
TGTGCCAGTAGTGCGACAGGGGGAATCTACGAGCAGTACTTC,CASSATGGIYEQYF,TRBD1,TRBJ2-7,TRBV19,few
TGTGCCAGCAGCCTAGGCGGGGGGATGCATGAGCAGTTCTTC,CASSLGGGMHEQFF,TRBD2,TRBJ2-1,TRBV5-4,once
TGTGCCAGCAGCCTAAGCGGGGGGGCCTGGACCGGGGAGCTGTTTTTT,CASSLSGGAWTGELFF,TRBD2,TRBJ2-2,TRBV11-1,.
TGTGCCAGCAGTAGAGGCGCAGGCCATCAGCCCCAGCATTTT,CASSRGAGHQPQHF,.,TRBJ1-5,TRBV7-9,.
TGTGCCAGCAGGCATTTAGAAGAGACCCAGTACTTC,CASRHLEETQYF,.,TRBJ2-5,TRBV11-2,.
TGCGCCAGCAGCCAGGACAAAAAGAGCAATGAAAAACTGTTTTTT,CASSQDKKSNEKLFF,.,TRBJ1-4,TRBV4-3,.
TGTGCCAGCAGCGTATCAGGGAAGAGCTATGGCTACACCTTC,CASSVSGKSYGYTF,.,TRBJ1-2,TRBV9,few
TGCAGTGTGGGCACAGCCTACGAGCAGTACTTC,CSVGTAYEQYF,.,TRBJ2-7,TRBV20-1,.
TGTGCCAGCAGCTCTCAACCCAAAAGCACAGATACGCAGTATTTT,CASSSQPKSTDTQYF,.,TRBJ2-3,TRBV9,few
TGTGCCAGCAGCCTCAAAGGACAGTACACTGAAGCTTTCTTT,CASSLKGQYTEAFF,.,TRBJ1-1,TRBV27,.
TGCGCCAGCAGCTTGGAAGGATATGGCTACACCTTC,CASSLEGYGYTF,.,TRBJ1-2,TRBV5-1,.
TGTGCCAGTAGTACCTCCCCCCCTGGGGGGGCGCGAGGGGCCAACGTCCTGACTTTC,CASSTSPPGGARGANVLTF,.,TRBJ2-6,TRBV19,once
TGTGCCAGCCTTGACAGGGGGCGAGGGGGCTACACCTTC,CASLDRGRGGYTF,TRBD1,TRBJ1-2,TRBV27,.
TGTGCCAGCAGCTTGGTAGCGGGGGGGGGAGAGACCCAGTACTTC,CASSLVAGGGETQYF,TRBD2,TRBJ2-5,TRBV5-8,medium-sized
TGTGCCAGCAGCGCGCCCGGGACAGCTTATTACGAGCAGTACTTC,CASSAPGTAYYEQYF,TRBD1,TRBJ2-7,TRBV5-4,.
TGCGCCAGCAGCGGGGGACAGGGTTTCTCCGGTGAGCAGTTCTTC,CASSGGQGFSGEQFF,TRBD1,TRBJ2-1,TRBV5-1,.
TGTGCCAGTAGTATATCGGACACTGGAAACACCATATATTTT,CASSISDTGNTIYF,.,TRBJ1-3,TRBV19,few
TGCGCCAGCAGCCAACAGGACCTGACAGGGAAGGGCTCACCCCTCCACTTT,CASSQQDLTGKGSPLHF,TRBD1,TRBJ1-6,TRBV4-1,.
TGTGCCTGGACTCCGACAGGGGGCAAAGATGGCTACACCTTC,CAWTPTGGKDGYTF,TRBD1,TRBJ1-2,TRBV30,.
TGTGCCAGTAACCTTATTGTAGGGGGGTATGGCTACACCTTC,CASNLIVGGYGYTF,.,TRBJ1-2,TRBV19,.
TGTGCCAGTAGTATAGGGACAGGCTATAATTCACCCCTCCACTTT,CASSIGTGYNSPLHF,TRBD1,TRBJ1-6,TRBV19,.
TGTGCCACCAGCAGAGATGGGAGCTGGCTAGCGAACACTGAAGCTTTCTTT,CATSRDGSWLANTEAFF,.,TRBJ1-1,TRBV15,few
TGTGCCAGTAGTACCCGGGCCCTAAATCGGTTTGGCTACACCTTC,CASSTRALNRFGYTF,.,TRBJ1-2,TRBV19,.
TGCGCCAGCAGCTTGAACCGGGGGGCCACCTACGAGCAGTACTTC,CASSLNRGATYEQYF,.,TRBJ2-7,TRBV5-1,.
TGCAGTGGCAACCGGGACACTGAAGCTTTCTTT,CSGNRDTEAFF,.,TRBJ1-1,TRBV20-1,.
TGTGCCAGCAGCTTAGCAGAGTTGATGAACACTGAAGCTTTCTTT,CASSLAELMNTEAFF,.,TRBJ1-1,TRBV11-2,.
TGTGCCTGGAGTGGGGAAGATCGTCAGCCCCAGCATTTT,CAWSGEDRQPQHF,.,TRBJ1-5,TRBV30,few
TGTGCCAGCAGCTTAGGGGGAGGTTTAGCCAAAAACATTCAGTACTTC,CASSLGGGLAKNIQYF,.,TRBJ2-4,TRBV13,.
TGTGCCAGCAGCTTAGCATCAGCTAGAGTCGGGGCCAACGTCCTGACTTTC,CASSLASARVGANVLTF,.,TRBJ2-6,TRBV7-2,.
TGCAGCACCGAGAAGGGAGATACGCAGTATTTT,CSTEKGDTQYF,.,TRBJ2-3,TRBV29-1,once
TGTGCCAGCTGTCGCGGGCGGACTGAAGCTTTCTTT,CASCRGRTEAFF,.,TRBJ1-1,TRBV2,once
TGTGCCAGCAGCTTAGGGGACGCGTCCTACAATGAGCAGTTCTTC,CASSLGDASYNEQFF,.,TRBJ2-1,TRBV7-3,.
TGCGCCAGCAGTGACCACAACAGGGAGCAGTTCTTC,CASSDHNREQFF,.,TRBJ2-1,TRBV10-1,few
TGCGCCAGCAGCTTGGAGGCCCCCACAGATACGCAGTATTTT,CASSLEAPTDTQYF,.,TRBJ2-3,TRBV5-1,.
TGTGCCAGTAGTTCCTCGGTTTCGTTGGGTTTCAATCAGCCCCAGCATTTT,CASSSSVSLGFNQPQHF,.,TRBJ1-5,TRBV19,.
TGTGCCAGCAGCCAAGCACTGGGGGTGGCGAACACCGGGGAGCTGTTTTTT,CASSQALGVANTGELFF,.,TRBJ2-2,TRBV4-2,few
TGTGCCAGCAGCTTCAAGGGGAGGGAATCTAACTATGGCTACACCTTC,CASSFKGRESNYGYTF,.,TRBJ1-2,TRBV5-6,few
TGTGCCAGTAGTGCGACGGGGACGGTATGGGGCTACACCTTC,CASSATGTVWGYTF,.,TRBJ1-2,TRBV19,.
TGTGCCAGCAGCTTATATGGGGGACAGGCGAATTCACCCCTCCACTTT,CASSLYGGQANSPLHF,TRBD1,TRBJ1-6,TRBV7-2,.
TGTGCCAGCTCACCGACCTTTCTCGAGCAGTACTTC,CASSPTFLEQYF,.,TRBJ2-7,TRBV18,.
TGTGCCAGTAGGAGTCGAGCGACTAGCACAGATACGCAGTATTTT,CASRSRATSTDTQYF,.,TRBJ2-3,TRBV19,.
TGTGCCAGCGGAAAGTTAGGTGAAAAACTGTTTTTT,CASGKLGEKLFF,.,TRBJ1-4,TRBV7-9,once
TGTGCCAGCAGTGACCGAACAGGGGGCTTGGAGACCCAGTACTTC,CASSDRTGGLETQYF,TRBD1,TRBJ2-5,TRBV2,.
TGTGCCAGCAGCTTAGCGTCGGGGGGGTTAGAGACCCAGTACTTC,CASSLASGGLETQYF,TRBD2,TRBJ2-5,TRBV7-2,.
TGTGCCAGCAGCTTAAGTGGAGCAAAGGGGGAGACCCAGTACTTC,CASSLSGAKGETQYF,.,TRBJ2-5,TRBV11-3,.
TGTGCCAGCAGTTTTACAGGCGGAAGAGAAAAACTGTTTTTT,CASSFTGGREKLFF,.,TRBJ1-4,TRBV28,.
TGCGCCAGCAGCCAAGATCCAGGGATACTGTCCTACGAGCAGTACTTC,CASSQDPGILSYEQYF,.,TRBJ2-7,TRBV4-1,.
TGTGCCAGCCCGAGATCACCCCTCCACTTT,CASPRSPLHF,.,TRBJ1-6,TRBV2,.